This T cell receptor beta chain is from a study of graft-versus-host responses after intestinal transplantation. Comment on this clone: Its antigen is not identified.

Libraries were prepared by immunoSEQ multiplex PCR; TCRdb keeps only in-frame clonotypes and omits some of them. The profile shows 84,000 or so clones, approximately 92% of them singletons. The CDR3 is 14 amino acids. Trimming left V 1 base short and J 0 bases short, with 8 bases between. The germline V gene encodes CDR1 GTSNPN and CDR2 SVGIG (reference sequence). This material consisted of unstimulated CD8+ T cells sorted from spleen or lymph node cells, taken before transplant. V and J are TRBV30 and TRBJ2-3; possible D gene TRBD2, 6 bases. This clonotype was sampled from a human donor who was the organ donor for an intestinal transplant. In DNA, the CDR3 is TGTGCCTGGAGTGGTAGCGGTAGCACAGATACGCAGTATTTT. Residues: CAWSGSGSTDTQYF.